One and the same sample provided the 8 T cell receptor beta chains below, sequenced in a study of Graves' ophthalmopathy and Graves' hyperthyroidism. Amplifying from RNA transcripts, the study obtained TCR beta CDR3 regions. Second-round multiplex PCR came after first-round RT-PCR with HTBI primers. A single record per CDR3 protein comes from TCRdb applying MiXCR to the multiplex PCR reads. The data contain about 500,000 distinct CDR3 sequences, less than 40% of them singletons. The sample comprised peripheral blood or thyroid tissue (not recorded which). The receptors were sampled from an adult man with Graves' hyperthyroidism.

This chain connects TRBV28 to TRBJ2-7; a possible D gene is TRBD1 (5 bases). Germline CDR1 reads MDHEN; CDR2 reads SYDVKM. V was pared by 6 bases and J by 3 bases, with 15 bases between. This CDR3 contains 14 residues. The CDR3 region has the DNA TGTGCCAGCAGCTTAGCAGGGAAGAACTACGAGCAGTACTTC. Protein sequence: CASSLAGKNYEQYF.

The chain joins TRBV2 to TRBJ1-5; 8 bases match TRBD1. In germline, CDR1 is SNHLY, CDR2 FYNNEI. This CDR3 has 14 residues. Unmatched junction bases numbered 7, after V lost 6 bases and J lost 6 bases. CDR3 loop: CASSPWTGPQPQHF. The CDR3 region has the DNA TGTGCCAGCAGCCCGTGGACAGGGCCTCAGCCCCAGCATTTT.

At least ten counts were recorded for this clonotype. The gene calls are TRBV20-1 and TRBJ2-7; D may be TRBD1 or TRBD2 (5 bases each). The germline gives CDR1 DFQATT, CDR2 SNEGSKA (reference sequence). The V end was cut by 1 base, the J end by 4 bases, with 8 bases between. CDR3 size: 12 residues. The chain's CDR3 is CSARGGRYEQYF. The CDR3 DNA is TGCAGTGCTAGAGGGGGGAGATACGAGCAGTACTTC.

This chain connects TRBV25-1 to TRBJ2-2, with D hard to call. V lost 1 base and J 8 bases, leaving 5 bases between the germline ends. Germline V lookup: CDR1 MGHDK, CDR2 SYGVNS. This CDR3 spans 12 amino acids. In DNA form, the CDR3 reads TGTGCCAGCAGTGAATGGGGAGGGGAGCTGTTTTTT. Protein: CASSEWGGELFF.

The rearrangement links TRBV6-2 or TRBV6-3 to TRBJ2-1; tentative D call: TRBD1 (6 bases). The length of the CDR3 is 11 residues. Trimming left V 6 bases short and J 8 bases short, with 8 bases between. The germline V gene has CDR1 MNHEY and CDR2 SVGEGT. CDR3 DNA: TGTGCCAGCAGCAGGGGCGATGAGCAGTTCTTC. Residues: CASSRGDEQFF.

The CDR3 region has the DNA TGTGCCAGCAGCGAGCCGTTAAGGGACAATGAGCAGTACTTC. Protein product: CASSEPLRDNEQYF. The chain carries TRBV7-9 and TRBJ2-7; TRBD1 is a possible D gene (6 bases). This CDR3 is built from 14 residues. The V end was cut by 5 bases, the J end by 7 bases, with 18 bases between. Germline-derived CDR1 and CDR2 are SEHNR and FQNEAQ (reference sequence).

The chain recombines TRBV7-9 with TRBJ2-2; TRBD2 agrees at 10 bases. Germline-derived CDR1 and CDR2 are SEHNR and FQNEAQ (reference sequence). This CDR3 region has 16 residues. J gave up 4 bases and V 6 bases, and 8 bases lay outside the gene matches. The CDR3 nucleotides are TGTGCCAGCAGATCCCCCGGGACTAGCGTCACCGGGGAGCTGTTTTTT. Amino acids: CASRSPGTSVTGELFF.

This clonotype was seen repeatedly, ten times or more. This chain connects TRBV7-9 to TRBJ2-2, with D unclear. The CDR3 has 12 residues. V was cut by 5 bases and J by 6 bases, with 7 bases left in between. The V gene's germline CDR1 is SEHNR and CDR2 FQNEAQ (reference sequence). For the CDR3, the DNA is TGTGCCAGCAGCGTAGGAGCCGGGGAGCTGTTTTTT. Translated: CASSVGAGELFF.